The 4 T cell receptor beta chains reported below all come from one sample, sequenced in a study of identical twins. TCRdb re-called the 5' RACE reads with MiXCR, one entry per CDR3 protein. This sample yields around 1.7 million distinct CDR3 sequences, of which under 35% are seen a single time; 0.27% belongs to the top ten. The sequenced sample consisted of cord blood. The source of these receptors is a newborn girl in good health.

This clonotype was seen at least ten times. The rearrangement uses TRBV29-1 and TRBJ2-7, with D perhaps matching TRBD2 (6 bases). Germline CDR1 and CDR2: SQVTM and ANQGSEA. The CDR3 extends over 11 amino acids. V lost 7 bases and J 2 bases, leaving 9 bases between the germline ends. The CDR3 reads CSAGGTYEQYF. DNA for the CDR3: TGCAGCGCCGGAGGGACCTACGAGCAGTACTTC.

This clonotype was detected a few times. This chain links TRBV29-1 with TRBJ2-3, with 12 bases fitting TRBD2. Germline CDR1 SQVTM, CDR2 ANQGSEA. The CDR3 contains 15 residues. Trimming at V came to 3 bases and at J to 5 bases, leaving 6 bases not matched to a gene. The CDR3 DNA sequence: TGCAGCGTTGATAGCACTAGCGGGAGGTTAGATACGCAGTATTTT. Translation: CSVDSTSGRLDTQYF.

This clonotype was detected a few times. The chain carries TRBV28 and TRBJ1-4; tentatively, D is TRBD1 (5 bases). Germline values: CDR1 MDHEN, CDR2 SYDVKM. The length of the CDR3 is 15 residues. V was cut by 5 bases and J by 7 bases, with 17 bases left in between. The CDR3 DNA reads TGTGCCAGCAGTCCTCAACGTTCTGGGGCTGAAAAACTGTTTTTT. Encoded protein: CASSPQRSGAEKLFF.

This clonotype was recorded a few times. V and J are TRBV20-1 and TRBJ2-6; a weak D match, TRBD2 (6 bases). V was pared by 3 bases and J by 2 bases, with 20 bases between. The CDR3 contains 18 residues. CDR1 is DFQATT and CDR2 is SNEGSKA in the germline V gene (reference sequence). The CDR3 loop is CSASYLGLGTAGANVLTF. The DNA for the CDR3 is TGCAGTGCTAGTTACTTGGGGCTCGGGACTGCTGGGGCCAACGTCCTGACTTTC.